This T cell receptor beta chain derives from a study of T-cell memory formation after mild COVID-19. Whole-study results and caveats: Researchers found some responding clones in pre-infection memory, a sign that cross-reactive memory joined. Clones that contracted from day 15 to 85 were balanced CD4/CD8, while later expanders leaned CD4+.

Germline V gene data show CDR1 as SGHRS and CDR2 as YFSETQ. The CDR3 covers 16 residues. The trim removed 4 bases at V and 0 bases at J, leaving 8 bases unmatched. TCRdb used MiXCR to reprocess the 5' RACE reads, holding one entry per CDR3 protein. The sample yields roughly 100,000 distinct CDR3 sequences, under 15% seen once. This clonotype was seen more than once but under ten times. The antigen is not known. Sequences were obtained from PBMCs or a T cell subset sorted from them (not recorded which). The sequence was collected from an adult woman who had mild COVID-19 (a few samples of this study predate the infection). Cell type and time point are not known. This chain uses TRBV5-1 with TRBJ1-1; 8 nucleotides align to TRBD1. CDR3 in DNA: TGCGCCAGCAGCCAGGGGACAGGAGTTATGAACACTGAAGCTTTCTTT. This encodes CASSQGTGVMNTEAFF.